The clone carrying this TCR beta chain appeared many times. What it binds is not known. The J segment lost 6 bases and the V segment lost 1 base, leaving 11 bases of the junction unmatched. The CDR3 runs 16 residues. CDR1 is SQVTM, CDR2 ANQGSEA, per germline. Combining a sample-barcoded 5' primer with a J-beta primer mix, a second PCR ran for roughly 6 to 12 cycles. TCRdb fed the 5' RACE reads into MiXCR, producing one record per CDR3 protein. The sample holds approximately 580,000 distinct CDR3 sequences, about 24% seen once. This record belongs to a study of blood T cells in healthy people across ages. General observations from the study: More naive CD4+ cells and higher diversity marked long-lived donors relative to aged donors.

The sample was also reused in another study, on T cells of mothers and their children. That source notes: Evidence of persistent microchimeric T cell clones was absent.

Sequenced material: blood. The chain is built from TRBV29-1 and TRBJ2-1; 8 bases are shared with TRBD1. This TCR was recovered from a boy aged 5-17 years in good health. CDR3 sequence: CSVEVSDRGSPNEQFF. In DNA form, the CDR3 reads TGCAGCGTTGAAGTCTCCGACAGGGGAAGCCCCAATGAGCAGTTCTTC.